In its sample, the clone carrying this TCR beta chain was seen once. The data originate from a study of blood T cell repertoires in COVID-19. Assay used: immunoSEQ multiplex PCR; TCRdb lists only in-frame clones, some missing. The sample carries approximately 500,000 clones, roughly nine tenths recorded once. This CDR3 spans 13 amino acids. Germline assignment: CDR1 MNHNY and CDR2 SVGAGI (reference sequence). V lost 4 bases, J lost 8 bases, and 12 bases lay in between. The source of this sequence is a woman aged 45-65 years with COVID-19, enrolled during active disease. The genes are TRBV6-6 and TRBJ2-1; D call uncertain. Sequencing was carried out using peripheral blood. The CDR3 DNA is TGTGCCAGCAGTTTAATGTCGATAGATGAGCAGTTCTTC. Translated, it gives CASSLMSIDEQFF.